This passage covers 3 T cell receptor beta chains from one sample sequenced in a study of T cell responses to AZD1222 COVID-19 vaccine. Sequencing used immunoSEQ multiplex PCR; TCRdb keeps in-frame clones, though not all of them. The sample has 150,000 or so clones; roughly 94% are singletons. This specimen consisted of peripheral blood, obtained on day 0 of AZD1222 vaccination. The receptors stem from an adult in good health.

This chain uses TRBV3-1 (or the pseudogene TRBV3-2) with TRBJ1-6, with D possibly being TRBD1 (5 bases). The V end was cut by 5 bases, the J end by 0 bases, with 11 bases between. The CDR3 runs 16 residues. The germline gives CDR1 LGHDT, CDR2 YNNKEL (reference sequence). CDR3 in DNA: TGTGCCAGCAGCACAGAGGGGAGCTCCTATAATTCACCCCTCCACTTT. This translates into CASSTEGSSYNSPLHF.

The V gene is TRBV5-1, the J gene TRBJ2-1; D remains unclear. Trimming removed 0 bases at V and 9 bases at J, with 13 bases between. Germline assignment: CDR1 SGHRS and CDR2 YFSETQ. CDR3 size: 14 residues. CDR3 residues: CASSLAGLAAEQFF. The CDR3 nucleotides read TGCGCCAGCAGCTTGGCCGGTTTGGCCGCTGAGCAGTTCTTC.

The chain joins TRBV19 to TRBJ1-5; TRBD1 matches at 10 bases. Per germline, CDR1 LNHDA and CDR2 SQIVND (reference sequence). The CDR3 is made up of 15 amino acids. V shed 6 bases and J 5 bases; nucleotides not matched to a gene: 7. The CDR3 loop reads CASSMDRGIDQPQHF. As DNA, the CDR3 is TGTGCCAGTAGCATGGACAGGGGGATCGATCAGCCCCAGCATTTT. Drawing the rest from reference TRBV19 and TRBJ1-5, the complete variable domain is DGGITQSPKYLFRKEGQNVTLSCEQNLNHDAMYWYRQDPGQGLRLIYYSQIVNDFQKGDIAEGYSVSREKKESFPLTVTSAQKNPTAFYLCASSMDRGIDQPQHFGDGTRLSIL.